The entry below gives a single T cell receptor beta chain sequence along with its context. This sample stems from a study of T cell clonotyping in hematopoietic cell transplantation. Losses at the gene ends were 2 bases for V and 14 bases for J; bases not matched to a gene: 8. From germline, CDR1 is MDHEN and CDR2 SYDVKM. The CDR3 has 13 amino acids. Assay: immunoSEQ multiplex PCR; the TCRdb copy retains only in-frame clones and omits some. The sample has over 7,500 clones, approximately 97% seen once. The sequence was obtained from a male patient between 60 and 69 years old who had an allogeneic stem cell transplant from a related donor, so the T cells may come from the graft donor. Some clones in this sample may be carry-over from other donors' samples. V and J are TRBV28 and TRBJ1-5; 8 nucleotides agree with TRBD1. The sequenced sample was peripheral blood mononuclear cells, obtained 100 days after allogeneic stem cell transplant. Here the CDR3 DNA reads TGTGCCAGCAGTTTACAGACAGGGGACGAGAAGCATTTT. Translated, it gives CASSLQTGDEKHF.